One T cell receptor beta chain is described in this entry. The data stem from a study of blood T cell repertoires in COVID-19. Study in general: Nucleic acid was either cDNA or gDNA, and it came from T cells, B-cell-depleted T cells, or PBMCs.

TCRdb's copy holds only in-frame clones and misses some; the assay was immunoSEQ multiplex PCR. Among 340,000 or so clones listed, about nine tenths were seen once. J lost 4 bases, V lost 6 bases, and 5 bases had no gene match. In germline, CDR1 is SGHDN, CDR2 FVKESK. CDR3 size: 13 residues. The material sequenced was peripheral blood. The origin of this receptor is a man aged 50-60 years with active or convalescent COVID-19. The chain combines TRBV14 with TRBJ1-2; 7 bases agree with TRBD1. The CDR3 region is CASRPTGTYGYTF. The CDR3 region has the DNA TGTGCCAGCAGGCCGACAGGGACCTATGGCTACACCTTC.